The T cell receptor (beta chain) under discussion was sequenced for a study of T cells in tuberculosis. Documented time point: new active TB diagnosis, blood taken before or within 7 days of starting treatment. TCRdb keeps only in-frame clones here, not all; method: immunoSEQ multiplex PCR. There are 30,000 or so clones in the sample; approximately 90% occur only once, and approximately 6.8% lies in the top ten. CDR1 and CDR2 from the germline V gene are MNHEY and SVGAGI. The CDR3 runs 15 residues. V lost 0 bases, J lost 5 bases, and 11 bases lay in between. This chain connects TRBV6-5 to TRBJ2-4, with D maybe TRBD2 (5 bases). The receptor was derived from an adult with tuberculosis. Some clones in this sample may be carry-over from other donors' samples. The sample was PBMCs, taken at tuberculosis diagnosis. CDR3 nucleotides: TGTGCCAGCAGTTACTCCCCGTGGGGAGAAAACATTCAGTACTTC. It codes for CASSYSPWGENIQYF.